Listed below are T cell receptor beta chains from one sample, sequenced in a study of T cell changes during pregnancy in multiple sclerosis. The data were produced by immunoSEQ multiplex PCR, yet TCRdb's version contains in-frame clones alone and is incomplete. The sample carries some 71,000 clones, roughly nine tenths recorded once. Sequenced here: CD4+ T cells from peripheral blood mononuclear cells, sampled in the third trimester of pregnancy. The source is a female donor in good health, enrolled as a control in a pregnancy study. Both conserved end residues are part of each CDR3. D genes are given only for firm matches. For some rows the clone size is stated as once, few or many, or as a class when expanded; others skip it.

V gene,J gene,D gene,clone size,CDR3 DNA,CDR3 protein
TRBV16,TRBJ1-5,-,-,TGTGCCAGCAGCCAATTCATCCCGGGGCCCCAGCATTTT,CASSQFIPGPQHF
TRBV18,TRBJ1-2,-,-,TGTGCCAGCTCACCACAGGACTCTGGCTACACCTTC,CASSPQDSGYTF
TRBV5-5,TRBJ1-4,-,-,TGTGCCAGCAGCTACCGAGCAACTAATGAAAAACTGTTTTTT,CASSYRATNEKLFF
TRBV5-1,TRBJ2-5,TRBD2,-,TGCGCCAGCAGCTTGGGACTAGCAGGCGAGACCCAGTACTTC,CASSLGLAGETQYF
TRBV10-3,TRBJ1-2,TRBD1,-,TGTGCCATCGGATCACAGGGGTTAACTAACTATGGCTACACCTTC,CAIGSQGLTNYGYTF
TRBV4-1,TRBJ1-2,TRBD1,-,TGCGCCAGCAGCTTTCGTGCCCGGGACAGGGGGCTCGGCGGCTACACCTTC,CASSFRARDRGLGGYTF
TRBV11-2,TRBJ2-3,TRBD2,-,TGTGCCAGCAGCTTCCGGGGGGGGCCTTTTTCAGATACGCAGTATTTT,CASSFRGGPFSDTQYF
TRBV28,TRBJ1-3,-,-,TGTGCCAGCATCGGAGGTAGGGGGATTGAATCAATTGGAAACACCATATATTTT,CASIGGRGIESIGNTIYF
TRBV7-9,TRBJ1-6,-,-,TGTGCCAGCACCCTCAATTCACCCCTCCACTTT,CASTLNSPLHF
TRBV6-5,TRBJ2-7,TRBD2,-,TGTGCCAGGAGGACTAGCGGAAACTACGAGCAGTACTTC,CARRTSGNYEQYF
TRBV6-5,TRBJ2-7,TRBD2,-,TGTGCCAGCGCCAGCGGGGGGTATAGTGAGCAGTACTTC,CASASGGYSEQYF
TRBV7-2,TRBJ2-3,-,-,TGTGCCAGCAGCTTGATTGCAGGGGACCAAGGAGATACGCAGTATTTT,CASSLIAGDQGDTQYF
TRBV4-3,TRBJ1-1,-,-,TGCGCCAGCAGCCAAGTAACCCGGGGCACTGAAGCTTTCTTT,CASSQVTRGTEAFF
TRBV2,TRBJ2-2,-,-,TGTGCCATTCGACTAGTGGACGGAACCGGGGAGCTGTTTTTT,CAIRLVDGTGELFF
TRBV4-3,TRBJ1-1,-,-,TGCGCCAGCAGCCAGCGACTGAACATGAACACTGAAGCTTTCTTT,CASSQRLNMNTEAFF
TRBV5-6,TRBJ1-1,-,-,TGTGCCAGCAGCTTCAAACGCGGTATCGCTGAAGCTTTCTTT,CASSFKRGIAEAFF
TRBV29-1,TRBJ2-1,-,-,TGCAGCGTCGAGGGGGGGGGACCCTACAATGAGCAGTTCTTC,CSVEGGGPYNEQFF
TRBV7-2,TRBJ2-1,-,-,TGTGCCAGCAGCCCTCCCGCCGGGGGAAATGAGCAGTTCTTC,CASSPPAGGNEQFF
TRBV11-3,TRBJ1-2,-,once,TGTGCCAGCAGCCGGGACTTATATGGCTACACCTTC,CASSRDLYGYTF
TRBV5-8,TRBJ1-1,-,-,TGTGCCAGCAGCTTGGCCGGTTTCAGGGGCACTGAAGCTTTCTTT,CASSLAGFRGTEAFF
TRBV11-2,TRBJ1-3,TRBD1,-,TGTGCCAGCAGCCTCAGGGGGTACTCTGGAAACACCATATATTTT,CASSLRGYSGNTIYF
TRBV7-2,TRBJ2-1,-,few,TGTGCCAGCAGCTTAGAGACTAATCCCAATGAGCAGTTCTTC,CASSLETNPNEQFF
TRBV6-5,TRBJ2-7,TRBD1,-,TGTGCCAGCAGCCGGACAGGAGACGAGCAGTACTTC,CASSRTGDEQYF
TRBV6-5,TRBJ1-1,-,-,TGTGCCAGCAGTTACGAGGGGGGGCGCCGGTGGACTGAAGCTTTCTTT,CASSYEGGRRWTEAFF
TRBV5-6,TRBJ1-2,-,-,TGTGCCAGCAGCCCACAGGGTGGCTATGGCTACACCTTC,CASSPQGGYGYTF
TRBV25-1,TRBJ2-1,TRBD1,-,TGTGCCAGCAGTGCTGAGACAGGGAGAAATGAGCAGTTCTTC,CASSAETGRNEQFF
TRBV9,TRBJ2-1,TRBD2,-,TGTGCCAGCAGCGTAGGGCTAGCGGGGGGAAATGAGCAGTTCTTC,CASSVGLAGGNEQFF
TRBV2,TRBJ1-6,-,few,TGTGCCAGCAGGGCCTTAGGACAGTCTAATTCACCCCTCCACTTT,CASRALGQSNSPLHF
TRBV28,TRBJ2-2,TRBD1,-,TGTGCCAGCAACTCCCCGGGACAGGGGTTGGGCGGGGAGCTGTTTTTT,CASNSPGQGLGGELFF
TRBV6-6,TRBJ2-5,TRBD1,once,TGTGCCAGCAGTCCACAGGGGCGACAAGAGACCCAGTACTTC,CASSPQGRQETQYF
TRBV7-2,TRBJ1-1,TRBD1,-,TGTGCCAGCAGAAGACAGGGGACCCTGAACACTGAAGCTTTCTTT,CASRRQGTLNTEAFF
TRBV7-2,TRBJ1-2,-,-,TGTGCCAGCAGCTTAGCCAGCGGGGGCGACTATGGCTACACCTTC,CASSLASGGDYGYTF
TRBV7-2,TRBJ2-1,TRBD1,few,TGTGCCAGCAGCTGGGGACAGGGCGTCGGCAATGAGCAGTTCTTC,CASSWGQGVGNEQFF
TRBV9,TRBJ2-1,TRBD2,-,TGTGCCAGCAGCGCGCTTTCGGGGGGAGGCGATGAGCAGTTCTTC,CASSALSGGGDEQFF
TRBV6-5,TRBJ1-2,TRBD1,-,TGTGCCAGCAGTTACCGGGACAGGAATTATGGCTACACCTTC,CASSYRDRNYGYTF
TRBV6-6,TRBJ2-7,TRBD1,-,TGTGCCAGCAGTTTTCGACAGGGGGCATGGGAGCAGTACTTC,CASSFRQGAWEQYF
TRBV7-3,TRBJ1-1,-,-,TGTGCCAGCAGCTTAACCCCCAGGGGGAACACTGAAGCTTTCTTT,CASSLTPRGNTEAFF
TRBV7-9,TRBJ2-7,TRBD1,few,TGTGCCAGCAGCTTAGGGACAGGGGACCACTACGAGCAGTACTTC,CASSLGTGDHYEQYF
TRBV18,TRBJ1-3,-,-,TGTGCCAGCTCACCACCGGTAGTCTCTGGAAACACCATATATTTT,CASSPPVVSGNTIYF
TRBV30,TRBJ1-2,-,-,TGTGCCTGGAGTGTACTGGGGGCGGTGCTCTTC,CAWSVLGAVLF
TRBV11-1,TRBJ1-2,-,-,TGTGCCAGCAGCCCGACAGAGAACTATGGCTACACCTTC,CASSPTENYGYTF
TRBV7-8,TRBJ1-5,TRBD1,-,TGTGCCAGCAGTCCGACAGGGGGTCAGCCCCAGCATTTT,CASSPTGGQPQHF
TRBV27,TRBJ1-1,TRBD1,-,TGTGCCAGCAGTTTTAGGACAGGGGGCGCTGAAGCTTTCTTT,CASSFRTGGAEAFF
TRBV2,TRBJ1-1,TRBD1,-,TGTGCCAGCAGTGCAGGGACAGGGGTCATGAACACTGAAGCTTTCTTT,CASSAGTGVMNTEAFF
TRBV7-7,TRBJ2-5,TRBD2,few,TGTGCCAGTTCAGCGGGGGGGCCTGAGACCCAGTACTTC,CASSAGGPETQYF
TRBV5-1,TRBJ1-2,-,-,TGCGCCAGCAGCTTGGTTGGGGGGACCTATGGCTACACCTTC,CASSLVGGTYGYTF
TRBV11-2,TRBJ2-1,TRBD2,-,TGTGCCAGCAGCGACATGACTAGCGGGGGTTACAATGAGCAGTTCTTC,CASSDMTSGGYNEQFF
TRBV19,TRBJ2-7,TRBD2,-,TGTGCCAGTAGTCATGTTGGGTGGCGGGAGACCTACGAGCAGTACTTC,CASSHVGWRETYEQYF
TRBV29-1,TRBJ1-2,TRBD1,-,TGCAGCGTTGATAATTGGGACAGCCACTATGGCTACACCTTC,CSVDNWDSHYGYTF
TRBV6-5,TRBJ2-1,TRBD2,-,TGTGCCAGCAGTTACGCGGGGGGGCATAGGGTCTTC,CASSYAGGHRVF
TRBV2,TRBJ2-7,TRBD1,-,TGTGCCAGCAGTGAATTGACAGGGGAAATCGGGCAGTACTTC,CASSELTGEIGQYF
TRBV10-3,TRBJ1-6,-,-,TGTGCCACCGTGACAGATCAAAATTCACCCCTCCACTTT,CATVTDQNSPLHF
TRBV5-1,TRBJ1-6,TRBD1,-,TGCGCCAGCAGCGTAACCGGGACAGGGGGCTTTTCACCCCTCCACTTT,CASSVTGTGGFSPLHF